Here is one TCR beta chain with its context. Its antigen is undetermined. For TCRbeta, the library was prepared with unique molecular identifiers. Each CDR3 protein is one row after TCRdb ran MiXCR on the PCR reads. The sample holds approximately 1,000,000 distinct CDR3 sequences; about 29% are singletons and the top ten take roughly 30%. Germline V CDR1 and CDR2: SGHRS, YFSETQ. The CDR3 extends over 15 amino acids. Trimming stripped 3 bases from V and 0 bases from J, with 11 bases between. The entry originates in a study of T-cell reconstitution after alpha-beta-depleted transplantation in children. Whole-study results and caveats: T cells produced anew were the main source of T-cell counts and diversity one year after transplant. Alpha-beta T cells about two months after transplant reportedly derived from several hundred expanded graft clones.

The input for sequencing was PBMCs, mostly from graft donor cells, taken 360 days after TCRalphabeta/CD19-depleted stem cell transplant. This chain joins TRBV5-1 and TRBJ2-3; a possible D gene is TRBD2 (6 bases). This receptor was taken from a boy younger than two who had a stem cell transplant for SCID, so the T cells may come from the graft donor. CDR3 in amino acids: CASSSRTTSTDTQYF. For the CDR3, the DNA is TGCGCCAGCAGCTCTCGGACTACTAGCACAGATACGCAGTATTTT.